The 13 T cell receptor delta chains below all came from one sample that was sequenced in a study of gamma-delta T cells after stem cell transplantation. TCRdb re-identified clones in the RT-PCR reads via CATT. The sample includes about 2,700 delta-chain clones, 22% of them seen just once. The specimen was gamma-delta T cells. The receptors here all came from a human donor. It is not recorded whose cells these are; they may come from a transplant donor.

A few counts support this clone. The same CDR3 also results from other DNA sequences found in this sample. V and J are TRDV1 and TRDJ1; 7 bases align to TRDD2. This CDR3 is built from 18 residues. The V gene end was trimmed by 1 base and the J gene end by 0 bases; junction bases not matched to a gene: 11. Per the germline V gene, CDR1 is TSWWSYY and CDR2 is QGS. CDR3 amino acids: CALGEPAFLLVDTDKLIF. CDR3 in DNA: TGTGCTCTTGGGGAACCGGCCTTCCTGCTCGTGGACACCGATAAACTCATCTTT.

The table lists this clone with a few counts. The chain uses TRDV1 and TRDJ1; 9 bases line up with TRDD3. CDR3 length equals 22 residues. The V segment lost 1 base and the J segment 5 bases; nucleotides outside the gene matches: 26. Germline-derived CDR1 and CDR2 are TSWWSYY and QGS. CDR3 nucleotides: TGTGCTCTTGGGGAACGCCCTTCGCCCTCTGGGGGATCTAACATTGATTGGGATAAACTCATCTTT. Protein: CALGERPSPSGGSNIDWDKLIF.

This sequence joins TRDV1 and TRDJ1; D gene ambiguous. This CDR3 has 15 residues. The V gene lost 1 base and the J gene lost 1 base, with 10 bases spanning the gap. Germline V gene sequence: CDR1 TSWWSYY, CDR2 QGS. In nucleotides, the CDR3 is TGTGCTCTTGGGGAACGGGCTCTCTTCACCGATAAACTCATCTTT. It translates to CALGERALFTDKLIF.

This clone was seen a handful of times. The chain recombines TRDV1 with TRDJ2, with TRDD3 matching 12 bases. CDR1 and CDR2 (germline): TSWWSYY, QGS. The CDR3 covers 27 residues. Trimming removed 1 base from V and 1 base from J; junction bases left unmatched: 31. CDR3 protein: CALGEPIPSYRSLLGDTPLYLTAQLFF. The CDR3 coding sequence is TGTGCTCTTGGGGAACCCATTCCTTCCTACAGGTCCCTACTGGGGGATACCCCTCTCTATTTGACAGCACAACTCTTCTTT.

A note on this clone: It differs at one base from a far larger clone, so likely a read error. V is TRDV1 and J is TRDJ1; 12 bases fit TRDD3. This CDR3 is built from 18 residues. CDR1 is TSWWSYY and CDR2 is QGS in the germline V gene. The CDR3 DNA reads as TGTGCTCTTGGGGTTCCCTCGGTACTGGGGGATACATTACATAAACTCACCTTT. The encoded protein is CALGVPSVLGDTLHKLTF.

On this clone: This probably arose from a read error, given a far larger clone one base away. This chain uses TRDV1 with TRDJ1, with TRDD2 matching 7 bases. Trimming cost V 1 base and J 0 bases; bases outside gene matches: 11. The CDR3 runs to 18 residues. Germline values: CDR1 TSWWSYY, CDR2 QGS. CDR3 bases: TGTGCTCTTGGGGAACGGTCCTTCCTGGAGGTCAACACCGATAAACTCATCTTT. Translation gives CALGERSFLEVNTDKLIF.

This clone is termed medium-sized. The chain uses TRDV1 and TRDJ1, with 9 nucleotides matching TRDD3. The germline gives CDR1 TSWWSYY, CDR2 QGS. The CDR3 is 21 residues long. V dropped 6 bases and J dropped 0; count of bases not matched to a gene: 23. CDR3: CALGGWFPTGGPSCYTDKLIF. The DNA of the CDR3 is TGTGCTCTTGGTGGTTGGTTTCCCACTGGGGGACCTTCCTGTTACACCGATAAACTCATCTTT.

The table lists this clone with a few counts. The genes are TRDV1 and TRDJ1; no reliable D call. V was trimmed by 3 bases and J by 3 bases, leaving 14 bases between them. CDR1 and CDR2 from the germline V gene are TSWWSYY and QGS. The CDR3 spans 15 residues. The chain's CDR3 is CALGDPTSLSDKLIF. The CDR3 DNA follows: TGTGCTCTTGGGGACCCGACTTCGCTCTCCGATAAACTCATCTTT.

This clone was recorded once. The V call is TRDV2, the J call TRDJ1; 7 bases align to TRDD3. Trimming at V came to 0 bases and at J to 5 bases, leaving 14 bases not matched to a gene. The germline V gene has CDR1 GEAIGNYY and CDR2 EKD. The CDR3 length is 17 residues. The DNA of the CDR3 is TGTGCCTGTGACACCGTGGAAAGTCAAGAGGGGGATGATAAACTCATCTTT. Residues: CACDTVESQEGDDKLIF.

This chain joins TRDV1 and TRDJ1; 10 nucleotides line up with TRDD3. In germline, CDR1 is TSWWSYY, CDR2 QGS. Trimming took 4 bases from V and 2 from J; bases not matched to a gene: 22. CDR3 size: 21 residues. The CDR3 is CALGGGVKGLSWGIRTDKLIF. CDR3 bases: TGTGCTCTTGGGGGCGGGGTGAAGGGGCTAAGCTGGGGGATAAGGACCGATAAACTCATCTTT.

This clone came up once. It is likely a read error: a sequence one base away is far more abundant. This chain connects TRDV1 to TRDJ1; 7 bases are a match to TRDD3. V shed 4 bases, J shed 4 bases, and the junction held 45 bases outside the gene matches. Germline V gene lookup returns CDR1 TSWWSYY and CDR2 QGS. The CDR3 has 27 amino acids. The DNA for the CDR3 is TGTGCTCTTGGGGCCCCTACCCTATTCCTTACGAAGGAAGTCAGCTGGGGGGTACGCGACGCAAACGATAAACTCATCTTT. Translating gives CALGAPTLFLTKEVSWGVRDANDKLIF.

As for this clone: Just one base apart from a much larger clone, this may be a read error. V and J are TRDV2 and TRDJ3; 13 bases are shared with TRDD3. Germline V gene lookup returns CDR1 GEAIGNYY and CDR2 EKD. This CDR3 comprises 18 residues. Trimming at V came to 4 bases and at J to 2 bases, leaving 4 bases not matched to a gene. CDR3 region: CACDILGDTPWDTRQMFF. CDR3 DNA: TGTGCCTGTGATATACTGGGGGATACGCCCTGGGACACCCGACAGATGTTTTTC.

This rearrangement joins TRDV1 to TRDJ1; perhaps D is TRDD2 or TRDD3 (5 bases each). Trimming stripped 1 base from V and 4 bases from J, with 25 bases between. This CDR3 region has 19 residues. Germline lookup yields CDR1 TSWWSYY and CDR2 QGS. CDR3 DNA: TGTGCTCTTGGGGAACCCTTCTTTACTACCCCTTATGGGGTCGATAAACTCATCTTT. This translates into CALGEPFFTTPYGVDKLIF.